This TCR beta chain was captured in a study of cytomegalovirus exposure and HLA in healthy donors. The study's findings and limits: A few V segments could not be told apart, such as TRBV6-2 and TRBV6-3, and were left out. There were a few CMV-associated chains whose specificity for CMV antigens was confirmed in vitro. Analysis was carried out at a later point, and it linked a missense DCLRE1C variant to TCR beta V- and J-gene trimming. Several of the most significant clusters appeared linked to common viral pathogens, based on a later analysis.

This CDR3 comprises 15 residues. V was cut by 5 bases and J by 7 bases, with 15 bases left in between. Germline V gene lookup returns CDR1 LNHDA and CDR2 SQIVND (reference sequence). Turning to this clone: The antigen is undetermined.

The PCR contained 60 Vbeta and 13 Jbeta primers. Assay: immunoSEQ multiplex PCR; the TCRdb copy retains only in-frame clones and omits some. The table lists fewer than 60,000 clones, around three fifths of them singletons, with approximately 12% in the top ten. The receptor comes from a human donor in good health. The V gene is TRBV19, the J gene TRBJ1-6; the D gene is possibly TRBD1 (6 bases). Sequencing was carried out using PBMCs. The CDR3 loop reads CASSQSTGRNSPLHF. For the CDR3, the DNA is TGTGCCAGTAGTCAGAGTACAGGGCGGAATTCACCCCTCCACTTT.